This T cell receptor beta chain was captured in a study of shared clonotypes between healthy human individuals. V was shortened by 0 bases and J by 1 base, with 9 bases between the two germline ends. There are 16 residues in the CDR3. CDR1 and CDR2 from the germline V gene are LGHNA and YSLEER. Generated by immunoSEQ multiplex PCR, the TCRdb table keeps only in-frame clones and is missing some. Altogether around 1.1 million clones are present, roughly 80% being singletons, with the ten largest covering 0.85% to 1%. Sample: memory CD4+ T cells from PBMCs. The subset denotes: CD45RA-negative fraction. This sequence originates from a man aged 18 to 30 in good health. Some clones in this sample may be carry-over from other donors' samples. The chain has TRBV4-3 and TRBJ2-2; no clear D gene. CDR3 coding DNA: TGCGCCAGCAGCCAAGATGGTACCTTGAACACCGGGGAGCTGTTTTTT. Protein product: CASSQDGTLNTGELFF.